The entry below describes one TCR beta chain. Its antigen remains unidentified. This sample was included in a study of cytomegalovirus exposure and HLA in healthy donors. General study results and limits: Upon later analysis, TCR association rates were observed to vary by HLA locus, being highest for DRB1 and lowest for HLA-C. In a later analysis, V- and J-gene trimming of beta chains associated with a DCLRE1C missense variant, replicated independently.

The PCR used 60 Vbeta and 13 Jbeta primers. TCRdb's copy holds only in-frame clones and misses some; the assay was immunoSEQ multiplex PCR. The sample holds 130,000 to 150,000 clones, 60% to 85% seen once. The receptor's source is a woman between 40 and 50 years old in good health and CMV-seropositive. Sequencing was performed on PBMCs.

The CDR3 reads CASSTGGMNTEAFF. CDR3 bases: TGTGCCAGCAGCACGGGGGGGATGAACACTGAAGCTTTCTTT. The genes are TRBV5-4 and TRBJ1-1; tentatively, D is TRBD1 (5 bases). V lost 4 bases to trimming and J lost 0 bases, with 10 bases between them. There are 14 residues in the CDR3. Per the germline V gene, CDR1 is SGHNT and CDR2 is YYREEE (reference sequence).